These 16 T cell receptor beta chains were all obtained from the same sample, sequenced in a study of T cell responses to AZD1222 COVID-19 vaccine. Repertoires were generated with immunoSEQ multiplex PCR, while TCRdb's copy carries only in-frame clones and drops some. This table has tens of thousands of clones, roughly 90% appearing once. Sample: peripheral blood, taken on day 0 of AZD1222 vaccination. These receptors were taken from an adult in good health.

This chain connects TRBV5-1 to TRBJ2-7; TRBD2 aligns across 8 bases. Germline assignment: CDR1 SGHRS and CDR2 YFSETQ. CDR3 length: 14 amino acids. Trimming took 5 bases from V and 2 from J; bases not matched to a gene: 6. CDR3 nucleotides: TGCGCCAGCAGAAGCGGGAGTGATACCTACGAGCAGTACTTC. Translated, it gives CASRSGSDTYEQYF.

The CDR3 nucleotides read TGTGCCAGCAGCTTAGGTCTAGCGGGAGTCGAGCAGTACTTC. This encodes CASSLGLAGVEQYF. The chain employs TRBV13 and TRBJ2-7; 10 positions match TRBD2. The CDR3 runs to 14 residues. J gave up 6 bases and V 0 bases, and 2 bases lay outside the gene matches. From germline, CDR1 is PRHDT and CDR2 FYEKMQ (reference sequence).

This chain links TRBV29-1 with TRBJ1-1; D uncertain. Trimming pared 5 bases from V and 2 bases from J, leaving 9 bases between. The CDR3 loop spans 12 amino acids. Germline V gene sequence: CDR1 SQVTM, CDR2 ANQGSEA. The CDR3 protein is CSVLEVNTEAFF. The CDR3 DNA reads as TGCAGCGTTCTAGAGGTTAACACTGAAGCTTTCTTT.

CDR3 DNA: TGTGCCAGCAGTGCGGACTCCCGGGGCTATGGCTACACCTTC. Its protein product is CASSADSRGYGYTF. The chain joins TRBV27 to TRBJ1-2; D gene unclear. Per the germline V gene, CDR1 is MNHEY and CDR2 is SMNVEV (reference sequence). V was clipped by 5 bases and J by 4 bases, with 14 bases between them. The CDR3 has 14 residues.

This chain joins TRBV11-2 and TRBJ2-3; 8 positions match TRBD1. J gave up 8 bases and V 0 bases, and 10 bases lay outside the gene matches. Germline V gene sequence: CDR1 SGHAT, CDR2 FQNNGV. The CDR3 has 16 residues. The CDR3 protein is CASSLDLGQGKGTQYF. CDR3 sequence (DNA): TGTGCCAGCAGCTTAGATTTAGGACAGGGAAAGGGTACGCAGTATTTT.

The V gene is TRBV6-6, the J gene TRBJ1-2, with 10 bases aligning to TRBD1. This CDR3 is built from 14 residues. The germline V gene encodes CDR1 MNHNY and CDR2 SVGAGI (reference sequence). V was pared by 6 bases and J by 2 bases, with 3 bases of the junction left unmatched. The CDR3 nucleotides are TGTGCCAGCAGCCAGGGACAGGGGAACTATGGCTACACCTTC. The encoded protein is CASSQGQGNYGYTF.

The chain is built from TRBV21-1 and TRBJ1-4; no check of the table's D call, TRBD1, against the DNA was made. TRBV21-1 is tagged as a pseudogene. The CDR3 is 23 residues long. CDR3 sequence: CASSNNCGLGTGPINLTNEKLFF. CDR3 sequence (DNA): TGTGCCAGCAGCAATAATTGCGGACTCGGGACAGGGCCAATTAATTTGACTAATGAAAAACTGTTTTTT.

The CDR3 DNA sequence: TGTGCCATCCACCGGGACAGGGGAGAGACCCAGTACTTC. This codes for CAIHRDRGETQYF. V usage is TRBV6-5 and J usage is TRBJ2-5, with 10 bases matching TRBD1. CDR3 length: 13 amino acids. J lost 4 bases, V lost 10 bases, and 6 bases had no gene match. The germline V gene encodes CDR1 MNHEY and CDR2 SVGAGI.

The rearrangement uses TRBV6-5 and TRBJ1-2, with TRBD1 matching over 9 bases. Germline trimming cut 6 bases from V and 2 bases from J; bases unmatched to any gene: 7. The germline gives CDR1 MNHEY, CDR2 SVGAGI. The CDR3 has 15 residues. The CDR3 nucleotides are TGTGCCAGCAGGACGACAGGGGGAGGGAACTATGGCTACACCTTC. It codes for CASRTTGGGNYGYTF.

The table lists this clone with a count of one. The chain joins TRBV4-1 to TRBJ2-1; D unclear. The germline CDR1 and CDR2 sequences are MGHRA and YSYEKL. V gave up 0 bases and J gave up 8 bases, with 5 bases separating them. The CDR3 totals 12 residues. The CDR3 is CASSQEYDEQFF. The CDR3 DNA follows: TGCGCCAGCAGCCAAGAGTACGATGAGCAGTTCTTC.

The chain has TRBV9 and TRBJ1-1, with TRBD1 matching over 7 bases. Per the germline V gene, CDR1 is SGDLS and CDR2 is YYNGEE. With V trimmed by 3 bases and J by 1 base, 6 bases remained unmatched. The CDR3 extends over 15 amino acids. CDR3 coding DNA: TGTGCCAGCAGCGCCGCCGGGACAGCGAACACTGAAGCTTTCTTT. It translates to CASSAAGTANTEAFF.

The genes are TRBV24-1 and TRBJ2-2; 9 nucleotides line up with TRBD1. Germline V lookup: CDR1 KGHDR, CDR2 SFDVKD. V lost 3 bases to trimming and J lost 2 bases; unmatched junction nucleotides: 3. The CDR3 loop spans 16 amino acids. The CDR3, as DNA: TGTGCCACCAGTGATACGGGACAGGGAAACACCGGGGAGCTGTTTTTT. This codes for CATSDTGQGNTGELFF.

The rearrangement joins TRBV27 to TRBJ2-7; perhaps TRBD2 as D (5 bases). Trimming pared 5 bases from V and 2 bases from J, leaving 13 bases between. This CDR3 is 14 amino acids long. Germline-derived CDR1 and CDR2 are MNHEY and SMNVEV (reference sequence). CDR3 amino acids: CASSGGSPPYEQYF. DNA for the CDR3: TGTGCCAGCAGTGGAGGAAGCCCCCCCTACGAGCAGTACTTC.

DNA of the CDR3: TGTGCCAGCGCACAGGGGCCCTACGAGCAGTACTTC. It encodes CASAQGPYEQYF. The chain has TRBV28 and TRBJ2-7; 7 bases agree with TRBD1. Trimming cost V 8 bases and J 2 bases; bases outside gene matches: 3. CDR3 length: 12 residues. Germline V lookup: CDR1 MDHEN, CDR2 SYDVKM.

The chain recombines TRBV7-8 with TRBJ2-7, with 12 bases fitting TRBD2. Germline trimming cut 4 bases from V and 2 bases from J; bases unmatched to any gene: 3. Germline values: CDR1 SGHVS, CDR2 FQNEAQ. CDR3 length: 15 amino acids. The CDR3 nucleotides read TGTGCCAGCAGCTCTGGACTAGCGGGGACCTACGAGCAGTACTTC. Translated: CASSSGLAGTYEQYF.

The chain employs TRBV6-6 and TRBJ2-1; 10 positions match TRBD1. The CDR3 runs 14 residues. V was clipped by 10 bases and J by 9 bases; unmatched bases: 12. The germline V gene encodes CDR1 MNHNY and CDR2 SVGAGI (reference sequence). The DNA for the CDR3 is TGTGCCATTGGGACAGGGGAGCCGGGGCCTGAGCAGTTCTTC. It is translated as CAIGTGEPGPEQFF.